The clone carrying this T cell receptor beta chain was seen more than once but under ten times. The sample originates from a study of cytomegalovirus exposure and HLA in healthy donors. Both 60 Vbeta primers and 13 Jbeta primers went into the PCR. Method: immunoSEQ multiplex PCR; TCRdb's copy keeps in-frame clones and lacks some. The sample gives approximately 120,000 clones, around three quarters of which show up once; 2.5% to 3.5% is in the top ten. Input material: PBMCs. The TCR originated in a woman aged 50 to 65 in good health and CMV-seronegative.

The CDR3 here is CASSLAAGLNNSPLHF. The CDR3 coding sequence is TGCGCCAGCAGCTTGGCGGCAGGGCTTAATAATTCACCCCTCCACTTT. The chain recombines TRBV5-1 with TRBJ1-6; a possible D gene is TRBD1 (5 bases). Germline V gene sequence: CDR1 SGHRS, CDR2 YFSETQ. The CDR3 contains 16 residues. Trimming took 0 bases from V and 5 from J, leaving 12 bases between them.